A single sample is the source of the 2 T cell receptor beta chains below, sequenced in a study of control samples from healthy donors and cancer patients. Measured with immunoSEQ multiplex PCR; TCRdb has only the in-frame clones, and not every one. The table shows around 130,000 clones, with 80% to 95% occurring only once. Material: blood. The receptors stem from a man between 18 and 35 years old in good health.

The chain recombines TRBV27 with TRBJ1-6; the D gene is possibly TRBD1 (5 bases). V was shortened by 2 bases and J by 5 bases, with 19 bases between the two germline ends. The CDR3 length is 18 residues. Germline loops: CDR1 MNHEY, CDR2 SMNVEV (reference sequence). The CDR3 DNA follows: TGTGCCAGCAGTTTACGTCGGCGGAGTGAAGGGGATAATTCACCCCTCCACTTT. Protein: CASSLRRRSEGDNSPLHF.

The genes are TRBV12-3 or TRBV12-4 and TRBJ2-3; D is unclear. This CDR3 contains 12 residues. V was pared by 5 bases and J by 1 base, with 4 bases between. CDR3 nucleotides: TGTGCCAGCAGTCGACGCACAGATACGCAGTATTTT. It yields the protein CASSRRTDTQYF.